This T cell receptor beta chain was captured in a study of blood T cell repertoires in COVID-19. Study background: PBMCs, B-cell-depleted T cells, or T cells were the source of the cDNA or gDNA that made up the material.

Per the germline V gene, CDR1 is LNHDA and CDR2 is SQIVND (reference sequence). This CDR3 is built from 18 residues. After removal of 3 bases from V and 0 bases from J, the junction contained 13 bases not matched to a gene. Assay: immunoSEQ multiplex PCR; the TCRdb copy retains only in-frame clones and omits some. The repertoire includes roughly 130,000 clones, roughly 80% of them detected once, and about a sixth sits in the top ten. V gene TRBV19 combines with J gene TRBJ1-1, with 7 nucleotides matching TRBD1. Sequencing input: peripheral blood. The receptor's source is a woman between 50 and 59 years old with acute or convalescent COVID-19. The CDR3: CASSILRTGRAMNTEAFF. CDR3 in DNA: TGTGCCAGTAGTATTTTGCGGACAGGTCGGGCAATGAACACTGAAGCTTTCTTT.